Listed below are T cell receptor beta chains from one sample, sequenced in a study of cytomegalovirus exposure and HLA in healthy donors. TCRdb keeps only in-frame clones here, not all; method: immunoSEQ multiplex PCR. The sample lists some 200,000 clones; less than 85% were seen once. Sequencing was carried out using PBMCs. The source is a girl aged 2-10 years in good health and CMV-seronegative. Both conserved end residues are part of each CDR3. The D gene is left open where the match is weak. Clone size, where shown, is once, few, many, or a class for clones that have expanded.

V gene: TRBV23-1; J gene: TRBJ1-5; D gene: TRBD1; clone size: .; CDR3 protein: CASRPRPGTGNQPQHF; CDR3 DNA: TGCGCCAGCAGACCAAGACCCGGGACAGGGAATCAGCCCCAGCATTTT
V gene: TRBV6-1; J gene: TRBJ1-5; D gene: TRBD1; clone size: .; CDR3 protein: CASSLRTGGQPQHF; CDR3 DNA: TGTGCCAGCAGTCTCCGGACAGGGGGCCAGCCCCAGCATTTT
V gene: TRBV18; J gene: TRBJ1-5; D gene: TRBD1; clone size: .; CDR3 protein: CASSTRTGVNQPQHF; CDR3 DNA: TGTGCCAGCTCAACGCGGACAGGGGTAAATCAGCCCCAGCATTTT
V gene: TRBV7-2; J gene: TRBJ2-7; D gene: .; clone size: .; CDR3 protein: CASSLVQGGDEQYF; CDR3 DNA: TGTGCCAGCAGCTTAGTACAGGGGGGGGACGAGCAGTACTTC
V gene: TRBV7-9; J gene: TRBJ1-1; D gene: TRBD1; clone size: once; CDR3 protein: CASSLSQGSTEAFF; CDR3 DNA: TGTGCCAGCAGCTTATCACAGGGGTCGACTGAAGCTTTCTTT
V gene: TRBV7-6; J gene: TRBJ1-1; D gene: TRBD1; clone size: .; CDR3 protein: CASSPSFRGGEEAFF; CDR3 DNA: TGTGCCAGCAGCCCCAGTTTCAGAGGGGGCGAGGAAGCTTTCTTT
V gene: TRBV6-5; J gene: TRBJ1-1; D gene: .; clone size: .; CDR3 protein: CASSNTFYSTEAFF; CDR3 DNA: TGTGCCAGCAGTAACACATTCTACAGCACTGAAGCTTTCTTT
V gene: TRBV5-1; J gene: TRBJ2-5; D gene: .; clone size: .; CDR3 protein: CASSLSGRETQYF; CDR3 DNA: TGCGCCAGCAGCTTAAGCGGGCGAGAGACCCAGTACTTC
V gene: TRBV15; J gene: TRBJ1-2; D gene: .; clone size: .; CDR3 protein: CATSRAGYDGYTF; CDR3 DNA: TGTGCCACCAGCAGAGCCGGGTACGATGGCTACACCTTC
V gene: TRBV4-2; J gene: TRBJ2-1; D gene: TRBD2; clone size: .; CDR3 protein: CASSQDRGGWEAGLAGNEQFF; CDR3 DNA: TGTGCCAGCAGCCAAGATAGGGGGGGTTGGGAGGCGGGACTAGCAGGCAATGAGCAGTTCTTC
V gene: TRBV6-6; J gene: TRBJ1-2; D gene: TRBD1; clone size: few; CDR3 protein: CASSVTGYGYTF; CDR3 DNA: TGTGCCAGCAGTGTGACAGGGTACGGCTACACCTTC
V gene: TRBV14; J gene: TRBJ2-1; D gene: .; clone size: .; CDR3 protein: CASSPRASSYNEQFF; CDR3 DNA: TGTGCCAGCAGCCCGAGGGCTAGCTCCTACAATGAGCAGTTCTTC
V gene: TRBV5-4; J gene: TRBJ2-5; D gene: TRBD2; clone size: .; CDR3 protein: CASSFGGGVGETQYF; CDR3 DNA: TGTGCCAGCAGCTTCGGCGGGGGGGTTGGGGAGACCCAGTACTTC
V gene: TRBV5-6; J gene: TRBJ1-2; D gene: TRBD1; clone size: few; CDR3 protein: CASCPDREILNYGYTF; CDR3 DNA: TGTGCCAGCTGCCCGGACAGGGAAATACTTAACTATGGCTACACCTTC
V gene: TRBV6-1; J gene: TRBJ2-3; D gene: TRBD1; clone size: .; CDR3 protein: CASSELGQADTQYF; CDR3 DNA: TGTGCCAGCAGTGAATTAGGACAGGCAGATACGCAGTATTTT
V gene: TRBV7-8; J gene: TRBJ2-1; D gene: TRBD2; clone size: .; CDR3 protein: CASSQLLRRTSGRLDEQFF; CDR3 DNA: TGTGCCAGCAGTCAACTACTAAGGAGGACTAGCGGGAGACTCGATGAGCAGTTCTTC
V gene: TRBV19; J gene: TRBJ1-1; D gene: .; clone size: .; CDR3 protein: CASIHSRGTEAFF; CDR3 DNA: TGTGCCAGTATCCATAGTAGGGGCACTGAAGCTTTCTTT
V gene: TRBV7-9; J gene: TRBJ2-6; D gene: .; clone size: few; CDR3 protein: CATPGTASSGANVLTF; CDR3 DNA: TGTGCCACTCCAGGAACCGCAAGCTCTGGGGCCAACGTCCTGACTTTC
V gene: TRBV7-9; J gene: TRBJ2-5; D gene: TRBD1; clone size: once; CDR3 protein: CASSLPRTGTETQYF; CDR3 DNA: TGTGCCAGCAGCTTACCAAGGACAGGGACGGAGACCCAGTACTTC
V gene: TRBV2; J gene: TRBJ2-5; D gene: .; clone size: .; CDR3 protein: CASSEVGGETQYF; CDR3 DNA: TGTGCCAGCAGTGAAGTGGGGGGAGAGACCCAGTACTTC
V gene: TRBV4-1; J gene: TRBJ1-2; D gene: TRBD1; clone size: .; CDR3 protein: CASSQTTGGTYGYTF; CDR3 DNA: TGCGCCAGCAGCCAAACTACAGGGGGCACCTATGGCTACACCTTC
V gene: TRBV9; J gene: TRBJ2-2; D gene: .; clone size: .; CDR3 protein: CASSVVGGRKLFF; CDR3 DNA: TGTGCCAGCAGCGTAGTCGGGGGTCGGAAGCTGTTTTTT
V gene: TRBV25-1; J gene: TRBJ1-2; D gene: TRBD1; clone size: .; CDR3 protein: CASSYTGGYGYTF; CDR3 DNA: TGTGCCAGCAGTTACACAGGGGGCTATGGCTACACCTTC
V gene: TRBV4-2; J gene: TRBJ2-1; D gene: TRBD2; clone size: .; CDR3 protein: CASSQGTSGVYNEQFF; CDR3 DNA: TGTGCCAGCAGCCAGGGCACTAGCGGAGTTTACAATGAGCAGTTCTTC
V gene: TRBV6-1; J gene: TRBJ1-3; D gene: .; clone size: .; CDR3 protein: CASKFFSGNTIYF; CDR3 DNA: TGTGCCAGCAAATTCTTCTCTGGAAACACCATATATTTT
V gene: TRBV19; J gene: TRBJ2-6; D gene: .; clone size: .; CDR3 protein: CASSMSSVSGANVLTF; CDR3 DNA: TGTGCCAGTAGTATGTCTAGCGTCTCTGGGGCCAACGTCCTGACTTTC
V gene: TRBV28; J gene: TRBJ2-3; D gene: TRBD2; clone size: .; CDR3 protein: CASSPSGRRDTQYF; CDR3 DNA: TGTGCCAGCAGTCCTAGCGGGAGGAGGGATACGCAGTATTTT
V gene: TRBV15; J gene: TRBJ2-7; D gene: .; clone size: few; CDR3 protein: CATSRDLSYEQYF; CDR3 DNA: TGTGCCACCAGCAGAGACCTCAGTTACGAGCAGTACTTC
V gene: TRBV6-6; J gene: TRBJ1-1; D gene: TRBD1; clone size: .; CDR3 protein: CASREGQAFMNTEAFF; CDR3 DNA: TGTGCCAGCAGGGAGGGACAGGCGTTCATGAACACTGAAGCTTTCTTT
V gene: TRBV5-1; J gene: TRBJ2-3; D gene: .; clone size: .; CDR3 protein: CASTYNGRVTDTQYF; CDR3 DNA: TGCGCCAGCACCTACAATGGGCGGGTCACAGATACGCAGTATTTT
V gene: TRBV6-1; J gene: TRBJ2-7; D gene: .; clone size: .; CDR3 protein: CASSEASLPGGSEQYF; CDR3 DNA: TGTGCCAGCAGTGAAGCCTCGCTTCCCGGGGGAAGCGAGCAGTACTTC
V gene: TRBV11-1; J gene: TRBJ1-2; D gene: TRBD1; clone size: .; CDR3 protein: CASSSSAGGGYTF; CDR3 DNA: TGTGCCAGCAGCTCCTCCGCAGGGGGCGGCTACACCTTC
V gene: TRBV7-9; J gene: TRBJ2-3; D gene: TRBD2; clone size: few; CDR3 protein: CASSFLSGRAQLRLTQYF; CDR3 DNA: TGTGCCAGCAGCTTTCTTAGCGGGAGGGCACAACTTCGTTTAACGCAGTATTTT
V gene: TRBV19; J gene: TRBJ2-1; D gene: .; clone size: .; CDR3 protein: CASSTPGGPTRNEQFF; CDR3 DNA: TGTGCCAGTAGTACCCCGGGGGGCCCGACCCGTAATGAGCAGTTCTTC
V gene: TRBV7-6; J gene: TRBJ1-5; D gene: TRBD1; clone size: .; CDR3 protein: CAGSLGLGQGLNQPQHF; CDR3 DNA: TGTGCCGGCAGCTTAGGGCTGGGACAGGGGCTAAATCAGCCCCAGCATTTT
V gene: TRBV11-2; J gene: TRBJ1-6; D gene: TRBD1; clone size: .; CDR3 protein: CASSLEEGALSDSPLHF; CDR3 DNA: TGTGCCAGCAGCTTAGAGGAGGGGGCGCTCAGCGATTCACCCCTCCACTTT
V gene: TRBV6-5; J gene: TRBJ1-2; D gene: .; clone size: .; CDR3 protein: CASRTTGPYGYTF; CDR3 DNA: TGTGCCAGCAGGACGACAGGCCCCTATGGCTACACCTTC
V gene: TRBV7-9; J gene: TRBJ2-7; D gene: TRBD2; clone size: .; CDR3 protein: CASSSLAGVVSRTYEQYF; CDR3 DNA: TGTGCCAGCAGCTCCTTAGCGGGAGTGGTCTCGCGGACCTACGAGCAGTACTTC
V gene: TRBV30; J gene: TRBJ1-4; D gene: TRBD1; clone size: few; CDR3 protein: CAWRAEQGVKEKLFF; CDR3 DNA: TGTGCCTGGAGGGCCGAACAGGGGGTTAAAGAAAAACTGTTTTTT